The 8 T cell receptor beta chains below all came from one sample that was sequenced in a study of T-cell memory formation after mild COVID-19. TCRdb reanalysed the 5' RACE reads using MiXCR and keeps one entry per CDR3 protein. The sample holds under 150,000 distinct CDR3 sequences; 20% to 25% are singletons and the top ten take approximately 40%. Sequencing was performed on PBMCs or a T cell subset sorted from them (not recorded which). These TCRs come from a man younger than 35 who had mild COVID-19 (a few samples of this study predate the infection). Cell type and time point are not known.

The gene calls are TRBV19 and TRBJ2-2; weak D call: TRBD1 (5 bases). The ends were cut back, 3 bases at V and 6 bases at J, with 20 bases in the middle. Germline-derived CDR1 and CDR2 are LNHDA and SQIVND (reference sequence). CDR3 size: 17 residues. The CDR3 protein is CASSIMPGLGWPGELFF. CDR3 in DNA: TGTGCCAGTAGTATTATGCCAGGGCTCGGGTGGCCCGGGGAGCTGTTTTTT.

This clonotype has a handful of counts. This chain links TRBV4-1 with TRBJ2-1; the D is unclear. CDR1 and CDR2 (germline): MGHRA, YSYEKL. V was trimmed by 0 bases and J by 8 bases, leaving 11 bases between them. The CDR3 covers 14 residues. Here the CDR3 reads CASSQDAGWDEQFF. As DNA, the CDR3 is TGCGCCAGCAGCCAAGATGCTGGGTGGGATGAGCAGTTCTTC.

The rearrangement links TRBV4-2 to TRBJ2-2, with a weak D call TRBD1 (5 bases). Between the trimmed V and J ends, which lost 5 bases and 4 bases, there was a span of 8 bases. This CDR3 spans 13 amino acids. Germline V gives CDR1 LGHNA, CDR2 YNFKEQ. As DNA, the CDR3 is TGTGCCAGCAGCGTAGGGGCCACCGGGGAGCTGTTTTTT. The encoded protein is CASSVGATGELFF.

This clonotype was observed a handful of times. The chain recombines TRBV7-3 with TRBJ2-3; the match to TRBD2 covers 9 bases. The ends lost 1 base at V and 0 bases at J; junction bases unmatched: 5. The CDR3 runs 17 residues. Germline loops: CDR1 SGHTA, CDR2 FQGTGA. The CDR3 is CASSLSSGGHSTDTQYF. The CDR3 nucleotides are TGTGCCAGCAGCTTAAGTAGCGGGGGCCATAGCACAGATACGCAGTATTTT. Based on the CDR3 plus reference TRBV7-3 and TRBJ2-3, the full variable domain is GAGVSQTPSNKVTEKGKYVELRCDPISGHTALYWYRQSLGQGPEFLIYFQGTGAADDSGLPNDRFFAVRPEGSVSTLKIQRTERGDSAVYLCASSLSSGGHSTDTQYFGPGTRLTVL.

This clonotype was found a few times. The chain has TRBV5-6 and TRBJ2-7, with 10 positions matching TRBD2. Germline CDR1 and CDR2: SGHDT and YYEEEE. V dropped 4 bases and J dropped 5; count of bases not matched to a gene: 3. The CDR3 is made up of 13 amino acids. For the CDR3, the DNA is TGTGCCAGCAGCGGTCTAGCGGGAGACGAGCAGTACGTC. Encoded protein: CASSGLAGDEQYV.

The chain joins TRBV20-1 to TRBJ1-2; D call uncertain. Germline-derived CDR1 and CDR2 are DFQATT and SNEGSKA (reference sequence). The CDR3 contains 13 residues. For the CDR3, the DNA is TGCCTGTACCGGGATATCTCCTCCTATGGCTACACCTTC. Its translation: CLYRDISSYGYTF.

The genes are TRBV9 and TRBJ2-3; D gene ambiguous. Germline CDR1 is SGDLS and CDR2 is YYNGEE. This CDR3 has 19 amino acids. V dropped 3 bases and J dropped 5 bases, with 28 bases sitting between them. This CDR3 reads CASSDRVADPIPPGDTQYF. As DNA, the CDR3 is TGTGCCAGCAGCGACCGAGTGGCGGATCCCATTCCCCCAGGAGATACGCAGTATTTT.

This clonotype was seen a few times. The chain links TRBV6-2 or TRBV6-3 to TRBJ2-7; weak D call: TRBD2 (5 bases). V lost 6 bases, J lost 0 bases, and 12 bases lay in between. The CDR3 has 14 residues. Per the germline V gene, CDR1 is MNHEY and CDR2 is SVGEGT. The CDR3, as DNA: TGTGCCAGCAGCGGACTCGGATTCTCCTACGAGCAGTACTTC. It encodes CASSGLGFSYEQYF.